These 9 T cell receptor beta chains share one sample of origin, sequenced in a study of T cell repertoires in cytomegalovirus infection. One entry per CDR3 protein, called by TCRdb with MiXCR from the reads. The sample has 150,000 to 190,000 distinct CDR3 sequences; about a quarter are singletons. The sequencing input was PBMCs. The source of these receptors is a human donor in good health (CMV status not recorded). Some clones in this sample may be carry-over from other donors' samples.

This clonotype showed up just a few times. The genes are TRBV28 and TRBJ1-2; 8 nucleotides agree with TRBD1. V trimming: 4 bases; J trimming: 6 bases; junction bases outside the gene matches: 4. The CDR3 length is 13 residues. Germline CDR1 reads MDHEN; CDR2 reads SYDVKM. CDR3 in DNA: TGTGCCAGCAGTTCGGACAGGGTCGATGGCTACACCTTC. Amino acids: CASSSDRVDGYTF.

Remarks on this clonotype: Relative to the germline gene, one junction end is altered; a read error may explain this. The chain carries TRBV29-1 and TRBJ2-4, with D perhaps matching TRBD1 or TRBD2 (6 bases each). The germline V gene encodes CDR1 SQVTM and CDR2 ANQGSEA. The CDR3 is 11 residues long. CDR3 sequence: CSVEDPGGSHF. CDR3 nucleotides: TGCAGCGTTGAAGATCCCGGGGGCAGCCACTTC.

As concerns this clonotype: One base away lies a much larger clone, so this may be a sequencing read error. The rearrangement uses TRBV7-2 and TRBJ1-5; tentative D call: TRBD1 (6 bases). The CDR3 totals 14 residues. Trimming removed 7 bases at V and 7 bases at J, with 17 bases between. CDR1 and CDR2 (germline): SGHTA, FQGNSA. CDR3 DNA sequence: TGTGCCAGCACCCGTGCAGGACAGTCACAGCCCCAGCATTTT. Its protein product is CASTRAGQSQPQHF. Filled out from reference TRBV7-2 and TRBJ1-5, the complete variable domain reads GAGVSQSPSNKVTEKGKDVELRCDPISGHTALYWYRQSLGQGLEFLIYFQGNSAPDKSGLPSDRFSAERTGGSVSTLTIQRTQQEDSAVYLCASTRAGQSQPQHFGDGTRLSIL.

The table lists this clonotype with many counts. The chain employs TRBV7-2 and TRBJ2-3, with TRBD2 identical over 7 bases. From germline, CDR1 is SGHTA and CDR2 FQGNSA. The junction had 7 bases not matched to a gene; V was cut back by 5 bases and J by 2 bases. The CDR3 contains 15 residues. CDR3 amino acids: CASSTSGGPTDTQYF. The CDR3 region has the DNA TGTGCCAGCAGCACCTCGGGGGGACCCACAGATACGCAGTATTTT.

The CDR3 protein is CASSQGGHNCTDTQYF. CDR3 DNA: TGTGCCAGCAGCCAAGGAGGACACAATTGCACAGATACGCAGTATTTT. V gene TRBV14 combines with J gene TRBJ2-3; possible D gene TRBD1, 5 bases. V gave up 1 base and J gave up 1 base, with 12 bases separating them. The CDR3 length is 16 residues. Germline V gene sequence: CDR1 SGHDN, CDR2 FVKESK.

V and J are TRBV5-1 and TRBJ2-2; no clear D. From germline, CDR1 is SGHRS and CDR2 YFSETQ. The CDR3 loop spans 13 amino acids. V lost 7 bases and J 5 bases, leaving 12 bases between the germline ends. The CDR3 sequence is CASDLIRTGELFF. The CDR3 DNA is TGCGCCAGCGATCTTATCCGAACCGGGGAGCTGTTTTTT.

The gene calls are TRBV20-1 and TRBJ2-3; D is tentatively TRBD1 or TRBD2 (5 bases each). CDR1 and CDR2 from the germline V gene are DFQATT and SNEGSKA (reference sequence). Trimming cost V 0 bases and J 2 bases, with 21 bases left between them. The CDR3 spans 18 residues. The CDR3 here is CSARDAEGSTRPTDTQYF. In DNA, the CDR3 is TGCAGTGCTAGAGATGCCGAGGGGAGTACACGACCCACAGATACGCAGTATTTT.

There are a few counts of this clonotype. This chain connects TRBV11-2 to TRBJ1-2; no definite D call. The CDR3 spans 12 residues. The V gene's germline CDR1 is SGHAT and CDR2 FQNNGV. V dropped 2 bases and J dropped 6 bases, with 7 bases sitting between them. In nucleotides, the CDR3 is TGTGCCAGCAGCTTACGTCGGAATGGCTACACCTTC. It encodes CASSLRRNGYTF.

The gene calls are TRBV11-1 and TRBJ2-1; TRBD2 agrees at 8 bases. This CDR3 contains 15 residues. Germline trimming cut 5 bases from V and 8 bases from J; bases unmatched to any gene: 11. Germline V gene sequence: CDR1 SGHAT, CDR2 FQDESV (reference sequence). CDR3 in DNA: TGTGCCAGCAGCCGCGGATTAAGCGGGAGTTATGAGCAGTTCTTC. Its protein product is CASSRGLSGSYEQFF.